One T cell receptor beta chain is described in this entry. Its cognate antigen is unknown. 13 Jbeta primers and 60 Vbeta primers were used for the PCR. Measured with immunoSEQ multiplex PCR; TCRdb has only the in-frame clones, and not every one. Its listing shows 70,000 to 90,000 clones. This record belongs to a study of cytomegalovirus exposure and HLA in healthy donors. About the research overall: Within an early data release were roughly 83 million unique TCRs drawn from HLA-typed donors. Study-level points and caveats: Cytomegalovirus-associated TCR beta chains were listed, numbering around 150.

Germline CDR1 and CDR2: SGHAT and FQNNGV. Trimming removed 1 base from V and 1 base from J; junction bases left unmatched: 6. The CDR3 covers 16 residues. Sequencing used PBMCs. This receptor was obtained from a man aged 18 to 29 in good health and CMV-seropositive. The chain has TRBV11-2 and TRBJ1-1; 7 positions match TRBD1. CDR3 in amino acids: CASSLVLKGANTEAFF. The CDR3 region has the DNA TGTGCCAGCAGCTTAGTCCTGAAGGGGGCGAACACTGAAGCTTTCTTT.